This T cell receptor beta chain appears in the sequencing data of a study of cytomegalovirus exposure and HLA in healthy donors. Study conclusions and caveats: Analysis was performed later, and it showed HLA-associated TCR beta chains to be more clonally expanded than equally common others. Some V segments, including TRBV6-2 and TRBV6-3, were excluded as indistinguishable.

Unrecorded immune exposure was likely among donors, who were nominally healthy when sampled. The PCR made use of 60 Vbeta and 13 Jbeta primers. The method was immunoSEQ multiplex PCR; TCRdb's version includes in-frame clones alone and lacks a portion of them. The sample has over 200,000 clones, more than 85% seen once. This clone has more than one count but fewer than ten. Its specificity is unknown. The V and J ends lost 5 bases and 3 bases respectively, with 22 bases between them. Germline CDR1 is MDHEN and CDR2 is SYDVKM. CDR3 length: 18 amino acids. The origin of this receptor is a woman younger than 30 in good health and CMV-seronegative. The chain combines TRBV28 with TRBJ2-2, with TRBD1 as a possible D gene (6 bases). The specimen sequenced was PBMCs. The CDR3 region is CASSPEAYRETHTGELFF. CDR3 in DNA: TGTGCCAGCAGTCCCGAGGCCTACAGGGAAACTCACACCGGGGAGCTGTTTTTT.